This T cell receptor beta chain derives from a study of graft-versus-host responses after intestinal transplantation. Data came from immunoSEQ multiplex PCR; TCRdb stores just in-frame clones and leaves some out. The sample comprises 21,000 or so clones, about 57% of which are singletons, and 0.95% to 1.1% rests with the top ten. The V gene lost 7 bases and the J gene lost 8 bases, with 14 bases spanning the gap. Germline V gives CDR1 MDHEN, CDR2 SYDVKM. CDR3 size: 13 residues. The TCR sequence derives from a human patient who received an intestinal transplant. Specimen: alloreactive CD4+ T cells from a mixed lymphocyte reaction culture, collected before intestinal transplant. Subset here: CFSE-low proliferating T cells sorted from approximately 6-day pre-transplant mixed lymphocyte reaction (GvH or HvG direction). This chain links TRBV28 with TRBJ1-4, with D possibly TRBD1 on 5 matching bases. The CDR3 DNA follows: TGTGCCAGCACCGGCAGGGCGCGGGAAAAACTGTTTTTT. Translated: CASTGRAREKLFF.